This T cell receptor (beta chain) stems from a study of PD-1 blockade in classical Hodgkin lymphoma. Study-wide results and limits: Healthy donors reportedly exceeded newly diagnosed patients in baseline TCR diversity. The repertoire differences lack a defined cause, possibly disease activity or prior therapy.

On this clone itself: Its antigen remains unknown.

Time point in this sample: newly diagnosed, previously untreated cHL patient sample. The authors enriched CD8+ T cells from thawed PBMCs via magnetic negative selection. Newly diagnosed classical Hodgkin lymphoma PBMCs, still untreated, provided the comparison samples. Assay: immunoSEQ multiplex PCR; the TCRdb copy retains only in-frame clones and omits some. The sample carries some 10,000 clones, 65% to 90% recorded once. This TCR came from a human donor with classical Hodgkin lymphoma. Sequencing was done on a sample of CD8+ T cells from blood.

The CDR3 region has the DNA TGTGCCAGCAGTTACCTCGGGACAGACTACAATGAGCAGTTCTTC. It codes for CASSYLGTDYNEQFF. The rearrangement links TRBV25-1 to TRBJ2-1; 7 bases fit TRBD1. CDR1 is MGHDK, CDR2 SYGVNS, per germline. V lost 5 bases, J lost 3 bases, and 7 bases stayed unmatched. The CDR3 has 15 amino acids.